The sequence of this T cell receptor (beta chain) was determined in a study of blood T cells in healthy people across ages. Germline loops: CDR1 SGHDT, CDR2 YYEEEE. This CDR3 contains 14 residues. Primers used in a second PCR of about 7 to 12 cycles were a sample-barcoded 5' primer and a J-beta primer mix. One entry per CDR3 protein, called by TCRdb with MiXCR from the 5' RACE reads. The data hold 1.5 million or so distinct CDR3 sequences, with less than 45% observed a single time. Peripheral blood samples of 9 to 10 milliliters were drawn from each donor. A remark on this clonotype: Compared with germline, one end of the junction differs, possibly owing to a read error.

The chain carries TRBV5-6 and TRBJ2-7; D is unclear. The specimen was blood. This sequence was found in a woman younger than 30 in good health. CDR3 region: CVSSLRFGSYEQYF. Written as DNA, the CDR3 is TGTGTCAGCAGCCTGCGATTTGGATCCTACGAGCAGTACTTC.